These 6 T cell receptor beta chains originate from one sample sequenced in a study of blood T cells in healthy people across ages. Together with a sample-barcoded 5' primer, a J-beta primer mix was included in a second PCR lasting about 7 to 11 cycles. TCRdb itself ran the 5' RACE reads through MiXCR, one entry per CDR3 protein. The sample yields 1.5 million to 2 million distinct CDR3 sequences, roughly 49% seen once. Sequencing input: blood. The source is a woman aged 40 to 50 in good health.

This chain joins TRBV9 and TRBJ2-6; D possibly uses TRBD1 or TRBD2 (6 bases each). Germline loops: CDR1 SGDLS, CDR2 YYNGEE. Trimming removed 0 bases at V and 4 bases at J, with 11 bases between. The CDR3 contains 16 residues. CDR3 bases: TGTGCCAGCAGCGTAGAAGGGGGGCCCGGGGCCAACGTCCTGACTTTC. Translation: CASSVEGGPGANVLTF.

This rearrangement joins TRBV6-1 to TRBJ1-2; no reliable D call. This CDR3 region has 16 residues. Trimming took off 2 bases at V and 2 bases at J, with 15 bases between the two ends. CDR1 and CDR2 (germline): MNHNS, SASEGT. The CDR3, as DNA: TGTGCCAGCAGTGAATCAGCTGCGCCGTTAAACTATGGCTACACCTTC. Protein product: CASSESAAPLNYGYTF.

This clonotype was found a few times. One end of the junction does not line up with germline, which may come from a read error. The chain combines TRBV4-1 with TRBJ1-6, with a tentative D call TRBD1 (6 bases). This CDR3 has 15 residues. CDR1 is MGHRA and CDR2 is YSYEKL in the germline V gene. This CDR3 is CASSQETRGRSPLHF. CDR3 sequence (DNA): TGTGCCAGCAGCCAAGAGACAAGGGGGAGATCACCCCTCCACTTT.

The chain carries TRBV5-1 and TRBJ1-5, with D perhaps TRBD1 (5 bases). Germline V lookup: CDR1 SGHRS, CDR2 YFSETQ. The length of the CDR3 is 16 residues. Trimming removed 0 bases from V and 6 bases from J, with 16 bases in between. As DNA, the CDR3 is TGCGCCAGCAGCTTGGATCTCAGGGCGCGCGGTCAGCCCCAGCATTTT. It yields the protein CASSLDLRARGQPQHF.

This rearrangement joins TRBV9 to TRBJ2-1; D is undetermined. The CDR3 is 15 amino acids. Germline V gives CDR1 SGDLS, CDR2 YYNGEE. V was trimmed by 3 bases and J by 1 base, leaving 11 bases between them. The CDR3 region is CASSASGDSYNEQFF. CDR3 sequence (DNA): TGTGCCAGCAGCGCTAGTGGGGATTCCTACAATGAGCAGTTCTTC.

This clonotype was counted at least ten times. A much larger clonotype is one base distant, so this may be a read error. The chain recombines TRBV15 with TRBJ2-5, with TRBD1 matching over 8 bases. This CDR3 region has 13 residues. CDR1 LNHNV and CDR2 YYDKDF come from the germline V gene (reference sequence). With V trimmed by 5 bases and J by 5 bases, 4 bases remained unmatched. The CDR3 loop is CATSGTGGETQYF. The DNA of the CDR3 is TGTGCCACCAGCGGCACAGGGGGGGAGACCCAGTACTTC.